What follows are 31 T cell receptor beta chains derived from one specimen sequenced in a study of cytomegalovirus exposure and HLA in healthy donors. In the PCR, 60 Vbeta and 13 Jbeta primers were used. Libraries were prepared by immunoSEQ multiplex PCR; TCRdb keeps only in-frame clonotypes and omits some of them. The table records some 200,000 clones, approximately 70% of them present only once. Sequenced: PBMCs. The receptors derive from a man aged 35-49 years in good health and CMV-seropositive.

This rearrangement joins TRBV6-1 to TRBJ1-4, with 7 bases identical to TRBD1. V trimming: 6 bases; J trimming: 3 bases; junction bases outside the gene matches: 4. Germline CDR1 and CDR2: MNHNS and SASEGT. This CDR3 has 14 amino acids. CDR3 nucleotides: TGTGCCAGCAGACCGGGACAGTCTAATGAAAAACTGTTTTTT. It yields the protein CASRPGQSNEKLFF.

CDR3 residues: CASSQVLSGGTSRDTQYF. DNA of the CDR3: TGTGCCAGCAGCCAAGTGCTTAGCGGGGGGACCTCAAGAGATACGCAGTATTTT. V and J are TRBV14 and TRBJ2-3, with TRBD2 matching over 10 bases. Trimming took 1 base from V and 5 from J; bases not matched to a gene: 12. Germline assignment: CDR1 SGHDN and CDR2 FVKESK. CDR3 length: 18 residues. Looking up the rest from reference TRBV14 and TRBJ2-3 gives the full variable domain: EAGVTQFPSHSVIEKGQTVTLRCDPISGHDNLYWYRRVMGKEIKFLLHFVKESKQDESGMPNNRFLAERTGGTYSTLKVQPAELEDSGVYFCASSQVLSGGTSRDTQYFGPGTRLTVL.

The J gene is TRBJ1-3, the V gene TRBV9; D may be TRBD1 (5 bases). Germline loops: CDR1 SGDLS, CDR2 YYNGEE. V dropped 0 bases and J dropped 2 bases, with 6 bases sitting between them. CDR3 length equals 14 residues. The DNA for the CDR3 is TGTGCCAGCAGCGTAGAGGGGACTGGAAACACCATATATTTT. Protein: CASSVEGTGNTIYF.

This chain joins TRBV6-6 and TRBJ2-3; 7 positions agree with TRBD1. This CDR3 is built from 15 residues. Germline trimming cut 6 bases from V and 2 bases from J; bases unmatched to any gene: 8. Germline V gives CDR1 MNHNY, CDR2 SVGAGI (reference sequence). Here the CDR3 DNA reads TGTGCCAGCAGCCGCCGGGACAGCCTCACAGATACGCAGTATTTT. Its protein product is CASSRRDSLTDTQYF.

This rearrangement joins TRBV4-1 to TRBJ2-4; 7 bases fit TRBD2. Germline loops: CDR1 MGHRA, CDR2 YSYEKL. V shed 0 bases, J shed 3 bases, and the junction held 5 bases outside the gene matches. The CDR3 length is 16 residues. The CDR3 region is CASSQETSSGKNIQYF. CDR3 DNA sequence: TGCGCCAGCAGCCAAGAGACTAGCTCGGGCAAAAACATTCAGTACTTC.

V gene TRBV6-5 combines with J gene TRBJ1-6; 7 bases match TRBD1. The V segment lost 4 bases and the J segment 7 bases; nucleotides outside the gene matches: 4. Germline CDR1 reads MNHEY; CDR2 reads SVGAGI. The CDR3 contains 14 residues. The CDR3 DNA is TGTGCCAGCAGTTCCCGACAGGGAAATTCACCCCTCCACTTT. It specifies CASSSRQGNSPLHF.

This clone was counted between two and nine times. The chain employs TRBV7-9 and TRBJ2-5, with TRBD2 matching 9 bases. The CDR3 covers 17 residues. V shed 2 bases and J 2 bases; nucleotides not matched to a gene: 9. In germline, CDR1 is SEHNR, CDR2 FQNEAQ (reference sequence). The CDR3 DNA reads as TGTGCCAGCAGCTTACTCAGCGGGGGGCGATCACAAGAGACCCAGTACTTC. Protein product: CASSLLSGGRSQETQYF.

The chain links TRBV19 to TRBJ1-3; D might be TRBD1 (5 bases). The CDR3 is 14 residues long. V was shortened by 3 bases and J by 2 bases, with 8 bases between the two germline ends. Germline CDR1 is LNHDA and CDR2 is SQIVND (reference sequence). The CDR3 sequence is CASSITGAGNTIYF. The CDR3 DNA reads as TGTGCCAGTAGTATCACAGGAGCTGGAAACACCATATATTTT.

The chain is built from TRBV7-3 and TRBJ2-3; D unresolved. The V gene's germline CDR1 is SGHTA and CDR2 FQGTGA. This CDR3 has 15 residues. Trimming took off 2 bases at V and 4 bases at J, with 13 bases between the two ends. The chain's CDR3 is CASSLFARNSDTQYF. CDR3 DNA sequence: TGTGCCAGCAGCTTATTTGCTAGAAATTCAGATACGCAGTATTTT.

This clone occurred once. The rearrangement links TRBV6-1 to TRBJ2-4; 7 bases line up with TRBD1. V dropped 3 bases and J dropped 0; count of bases not matched to a gene: 11. CDR1 MNHNS and CDR2 SASEGT come from the germline V gene. The CDR3 runs to 18 residues. CDR3 protein: CASSDGTVDQLAKNIQYF. The CDR3 coding sequence is TGTGCCAGCAGTGACGGGACAGTCGACCAGCTAGCCAAAAACATTCAGTACTTC.

This clone appeared a few times. V usage is TRBV18 and J usage is TRBJ2-7; 9 nucleotides agree with TRBD1. This CDR3 comprises 16 residues. V was pared by 1 base and J by 3 bases, with 7 bases of the junction left unmatched. Germline CDR1 is KGHSH and CDR2 is LQKENI. The CDR3 nucleotides are TGTGCCAGCTCACCACGGGGACAGGGTAATGACTACGAGCAGTACTTC. It encodes CASSPRGQGNDYEQYF.

The chain uses TRBV11-3 and TRBJ1-6; 8 bases map to TRBD1. The CDR3 sequence is 20 residues long. Germline CDR1 is SGHNT and CDR2 is YENEEA. J was trimmed by 9 bases and V by 5 bases; bases with no gene match: 24. The CDR3: CASSRIQRQGFNPLGSPLHF. The CDR3 DNA is TGTGCCAGCAGCAGAATCCAGAGACAGGGGTTTAATCCGTTAGGTTCACCCCTCCACTTT.

The DNA for the CDR3 is TGTGCCAGCAGCCCGGGGACAGGGGAGGGATACATTCAGTACTTC. Translation: CASSPGTGEGYIQYF. V usage is TRBV7-3 and J usage is TRBJ2-4; 10 bases map to TRBD1. Germline V gives CDR1 SGHTA, CDR2 FQGTGA. V was pared by 5 bases and J by 8 bases, with 9 bases of the junction left unmatched. There are 15 residues in the CDR3.

The chain carries TRBV27 and TRBJ2-7; 9 positions agree with TRBD1. V shed 5 bases, J shed 2 bases, and the junction held 7 bases outside the gene matches. CDR1 and CDR2 (germline): MNHEY, SMNVEV (reference sequence). The CDR3 covers 15 residues. The CDR3 sequence is CASSTIGTGTYEQYF. The CDR3 bases are TGTGCCAGCAGTACAATAGGGACAGGGACCTACGAGCAGTACTTC.

This clone was recorded a few times. The CDR3: CASSLRDRGIREQYF. CDR3 DNA: TGTGCCAGCAGCTTGAGGGACAGGGGCATCCGGGAGCAGTACTTC. The rearrangement joins TRBV6-5 to TRBJ2-7; 10 bases agree with TRBD1. Germline V gives CDR1 MNHEY, CDR2 SVGAGI. The trim removed 6 bases at V and 7 bases at J, leaving 12 bases unmatched. This CDR3 is built from 15 residues.

The gene calls are TRBV6-6 and TRBJ2-1; tentatively, D is TRBD1 (6 bases). Per germline, CDR1 MNHNY and CDR2 SVGAGI (reference sequence). The V and J ends lost 6 bases and 3 bases respectively, with 15 bases between them. This CDR3 is built from 15 residues. In nucleotides, the CDR3 is TGTGCCAGCAGCTTACAGGGAGAGGGCTACAATGAGCAGTTCTTC. Translated, it gives CASSLQGEGYNEQFF.

This sequence joins TRBV4-2 and TRBJ2-7; the D gene is possibly TRBD2 (6 bases). Germline values: CDR1 LGHNA, CDR2 YNFKEQ. The V end lost 2 bases, the J end lost 6 bases, and 14 bases lay between the germline ends. The CDR3 spans 14 residues. CDR3 protein: CASSQSGPRVEQYF. The CDR3 bases are TGTGCCAGCAGCCAAAGCGGGCCGAGAGTCGAGCAGTACTTC.

This sequence joins TRBV6-6 and TRBJ1-5; D perhaps matches TRBD1 (5 bases). Trimming removed 2 bases at V and 1 base at J, with 12 bases between. From germline, CDR1 is MNHNY and CDR2 SVGAGI (reference sequence). There are 16 residues in the CDR3. In DNA form, the CDR3 reads TGTGCCAGCAGTTACGGGTTGGGGCTGAGCAATCAGCCCCAGCATTTT. It encodes CASSYGLGLSNQPQHF.

The rearrangement links TRBV15 to TRBJ1-1; tentative D call: TRBD1 (5 bases). V lost 8 bases and J lost 1, with 14 bases in between. The CDR3 consists of 14 residues. The germline gives CDR1 LNHNV, CDR2 YYDKDF (reference sequence). CDR3 region: CATGQGRKNTEAFF. In DNA, the CDR3 is TGTGCCACCGGGCAGGGCAGAAAGAACACTGAAGCTTTCTTT.

This clone showed up just once. The J gene is TRBJ1-2, the V gene TRBV7-2; D unresolved. Germline loops: CDR1 SGHTA, CDR2 FQGNSA. There are 15 residues in the CDR3. The V and J ends lost 5 bases and 8 bases respectively, with 21 bases between them. The CDR3 sequence is CASSPQALRNLGYTF. DNA for the CDR3: TGTGCCAGCAGCCCCCAGGCCCTCCGGAACTTGGGCTACACCTTC.

This clone was seen only once. The V call is TRBV29-1, the J call TRBJ1-2; 7 positions match TRBD1. V shed 6 bases, J shed 8 bases, and the junction held 15 bases outside the gene matches. The germline V gene has CDR1 SQVTM and CDR2 ANQGSEA. The CDR3 length is 14 residues. The CDR3 protein is CSVSPIGGAKGYTF. The CDR3 bases are TGCAGCGTCAGTCCGATAGGGGGCGCGAAAGGCTACACCTTC.

The gene calls are TRBV2 and TRBJ2-7; tentatively, D is TRBD2 (6 bases). The CDR3 sequence is 14 residues long. Per germline, CDR1 SNHLY and CDR2 FYNNEI. With 5 bases removed from V and 4 bases from J, the gap between germline ends came to 15 bases. As DNA, the CDR3 is TGTGCCAGCAGTTTAAAGGAGGGGACGTACGAGCAGTACTTC. This encodes CASSLKEGTYEQYF.

V and J are TRBV5-1 and TRBJ1-3; D is unresolved. This CDR3 region has 20 residues. Trimming shortened V by 7 bases and J by 0 bases, and 29 bases separated the two germline ends. Germline CDR1 is SGHRS and CDR2 is YFSETQ. CDR3 sequence reads: CASYTSAGQYPIYSGNTIYF. CDR3 nucleotides: TGCGCCAGCTACACCTCAGCGGGCCAATACCCCATTTACTCTGGAAACACCATATATTTT. The full variable domain, its missing parts supplied by reference TRBV5-1 and TRBJ1-3, is KAGVTQTPRYLIKTRGQQVTLSCSPISGHRSVSWYQQTPGQGLQFLFEYFSETQRNKGNFPGRFSGRQFSNSRSEMNVSTLELGDSALYLCASYTSAGQYPIYSGNTIYFGEGSWLTVV.

The rearrangement joins TRBV19 to TRBJ2-3; possible D gene TRBD1, 6 bases. This CDR3 has 13 residues. V shed 1 base and J shed 10 bases, with 12 bases lying between them. Germline CDR1 and CDR2: LNHDA and SQIVND (reference sequence). The CDR3 DNA sequence: TGTGCCAGTAGTATAGCCCCGGACAGAGCGCAGTATTTT. Amino acid sequence: CASSIAPDRAQYF.

A few counts support this clone. The chain has TRBV6-5 and TRBJ2-2, with a weak D call TRBD1 (7 bases). CDR3 length equals 15 residues. In germline, CDR1 is MNHEY, CDR2 SVGAGI. Trimming removed 6 bases at V and 0 bases at J, with 11 bases between. CDR3 sequence (DNA): TGTGCCAGCAGGGAGGGGGCCTCGAACACCGGGGAGCTGTTTTTT. Translation gives CASREGASNTGELFF.

The rearrangement joins TRBV19 to TRBJ2-2; 9 nucleotides line up with TRBD1. The CDR3 contains 15 residues. With 6 bases clipped from V and 3 bases from J, the junction kept 5 bases outside the gene matches. Per germline, CDR1 LNHDA and CDR2 SQIVND (reference sequence). CDR3 sequence: CASRRTGEDTGELFF. The CDR3, as DNA: TGTGCCAGTAGACGGACAGGGGAGGACACCGGGGAGCTGTTTTTT.

V gene TRBV12-2 combines with J gene TRBJ2-4; the DNA was not used to check the table's D call, TRBD2. TRBV12-2 is listed as a pseudogene. The CDR3 covers 21 residues. The CDR3 region has the DNA TGTGCAAGTCGCTTAGCGGGAGTGGTCGGAACCTCGACCCTAGCCAAAAACATTCAGTACTTC. It translates to CASRLAGVVGTSTLAKNIQYF.

This clone showed up just a few times. This chain uses TRBV27 with TRBJ2-7; D is perhaps TRBD1 (6 bases). V was shortened by 7 bases and J by 3 bases, with 13 bases between the two germline ends. Germline loops: CDR1 MNHEY, CDR2 SMNVEV (reference sequence). The CDR3 runs to 13 residues. CDR3 DNA sequence: TGTGCCAGCAAACAGGGTCTATTCTACGAGCAGTACTTC. This codes for CASKQGLFYEQYF.

The gene calls are TRBV5-1 and TRBJ1-2, with D perhaps matching TRBD1 (6 bases). The CDR3 runs to 15 residues. Germline loops: CDR1 SGHRS, CDR2 YFSETQ. V lost 4 bases and J 4 bases, leaving 17 bases between the germline ends. The CDR3 sequence: CASSPGAGEGYGYTF. CDR3 nucleotides: TGCGCCAGCAGCCCAGGGGCAGGGGAGGGCTATGGCTACACCTTC. The variable domain in full, completed from reference TRBV5-1 and TRBJ1-2, reads KAGVTQTPRYLIKTRGQQVTLSCSPISGHRSVSWYQQTPGQGLQFLFEYFSETQRNKGNFPGRFSGRQFSNSRSEMNVSTLELGDSALYLCASSPGAGEGYGYTFGSGTRLTVV.

The chain recombines TRBV7-8 with TRBJ1-6; TRBD1 aligns across 8 bases. Per germline, CDR1 SGHVS and CDR2 FQNEAQ. This CDR3 region has 13 residues. V gave up 6 bases and J gave up 7 bases; unmatched junction bases: 2. CDR3 coding DNA: TGTGCCAGCAGACGGGACAGGAATTCACCCCTCCACTTT. Translating it yields CASRRDRNSPLHF.

The rearrangement uses TRBV6-5 and TRBJ1-2; 7 nucleotides agree with TRBD1. The CDR3 extends over 14 amino acids. V trimming: 0 bases; J trimming: 6 bases; junction bases outside the gene matches: 4. Germline V CDR1 and CDR2: MNHEY, SVGAGI. In nucleotides, the CDR3 is TGTGCCAGCAGTTACTCGAGGGGGCCGGATGGCTACACCTTC. Translated: CASSYSRGPDGYTF.